These 28 T cell receptor beta chains originate from one sample sequenced in a study of blood T cell repertoires in COVID-19. Produced via immunoSEQ multiplex PCR; TCRdb's table is partial and in-frame only. In the table there are roughly 70,000 clones, approximately 90% of which are singletons. The sample taken for sequencing was peripheral blood. The receptors stem from a woman aged 55-70 years with active COVID-19.

J is TRBJ2-7 and V is TRBV27; TRBD2 agrees at 12 bases. Per germline, CDR1 MNHEY and CDR2 SMNVEV (reference sequence). This CDR3 spans 15 amino acids. With 5 bases clipped from V and 4 bases from J, the junction kept 6 bases outside the gene matches. The CDR3 sequence is CASSPGLAGPYEQYF. The CDR3 nucleotides are TGTGCCAGCAGTCCAGGACTAGCGGGACCGTACGAGCAGTACTTC.

This clone was observed once. This sequence joins TRBV28 and TRBJ2-1; 11 nucleotides agree with TRBD2. CDR3 length: 13 residues. Germline V gene lookup returns CDR1 MDHEN and CDR2 SYDVKM. V lost 10 bases and J lost 4; bases outside the gene matches: 3. CDR3: CAIGLAGYNEQFF. The CDR3 DNA is TGTGCCATCGGACTAGCGGGTTACAATGAGCAGTTCTTC.

This clone was detected a few times. The chain couples TRBV7-9 to TRBJ1-3; the D gene is possibly TRBD1 (5 bases). V was cut by 2 bases and J by 0 bases, with 14 bases left in between. Germline CDR1 reads SEHNR; CDR2 reads FQNEAQ (reference sequence). The CDR3 spans 17 residues. The CDR3 loop reads CASSLWGRGLSGNTIYF. CDR3 in DNA: TGTGCCAGCAGCTTATGGGGACGGGGACTCTCTGGAAACACCATATATTTT.

The V gene is TRBV7-2, the J gene TRBJ2-3; TRBD2 aligns across 12 bases. The CDR3 extends over 18 amino acids. V gave up 5 bases and J gave up 3 bases; unmatched junction bases: 12. Germline CDR1 reads SGHTA; CDR2 reads FQGNSA. DNA of the CDR3: TGTGCCAGCAGCCGCGGGCTAGCGGGAGGGATGGGGACAGATACGCAGTATTTT. Its translation: CASSRGLAGGMGTDTQYF.

The chain has TRBV7-6 and TRBJ2-1; 9 nucleotides agree with TRBD2. Losses at the gene ends were 5 bases for V and 5 bases for J; bases not matched to a gene: 13. Germline loops: CDR1 SGHVS, CDR2 FNYEAQ. The CDR3 contains 17 residues. For the CDR3, the DNA is TGTGCCAGCAGCCTTATACGTAGCGGGAGTTGGAACAATGAGCAGTTCTTC. This translates into CASSLIRSGSWNNEQFF.

V and J are TRBV19 and TRBJ2-1; 8 nucleotides match TRBD1. The CDR3 spans 14 residues. CDR1 and CDR2 from the germline V gene are LNHDA and SQIVND (reference sequence). Unmatched junction bases numbered 4, after V lost 4 bases and J lost 5 bases. DNA for the CDR3: TGTGCCAGTAGTACCGGGACAGGCAACAATGAGCAGTTCTTC. It yields the protein CASSTGTGNNEQFF.

The J gene is TRBJ2-7, the V gene TRBV11-2, with a possible D match to TRBD1 (6 bases). CDR1 SGHAT and CDR2 FQNNGV come from the germline V gene. There are 15 residues in the CDR3. Trimming stripped 0 bases from V and 5 bases from J, with 14 bases between. The CDR3 DNA reads as TGTGCCAGCAGCTTAGATCGTTCGGCAGGGGACGAGCAGTACTTC. This codes for CASSLDRSAGDEQYF.

The gene calls are TRBV24-1 and TRBJ2-1, with 10 nucleotides matching TRBD2. CDR3 length: 16 amino acids. Germline V gives CDR1 KGHDR, CDR2 SFDVKD. J gave up 0 bases and V 4 bases, and 2 bases lay outside the gene matches. The CDR3 sequence: CATSESSGGSYNEQFF. The CDR3 DNA is TGTGCCACCAGTGAGTCTAGCGGGGGCTCCTACAATGAGCAGTTCTTC.

This chain links TRBV30 with TRBJ1-2; D is ambiguous. Germline values: CDR1 GTSNPN, CDR2 SVGIG (reference sequence). V was trimmed by 0 bases and J by 8 bases, leaving 10 bases between them. The CDR3 is made up of 12 amino acids. CDR3 region: CAWSVLWEGYTF. CDR3 DNA sequence: TGTGCCTGGAGTGTTTTGTGGGAGGGCTACACCTTC.

This chain uses TRBV5-1 with TRBJ2-7; 7 bases are shared with TRBD2. The CDR3 covers 13 residues. In germline, CDR1 is SGHRS, CDR2 YFSETQ. Trimming took 5 bases from V and 6 from J; bases not matched to a gene: 8. This CDR3 reads CASSWGEGSEQYF. The CDR3, as DNA: TGCGCCAGCAGTTGGGGGGAGGGCTCCGAGCAGTACTTC.

This chain joins TRBV7-9 and TRBJ1-4; 7 nucleotides agree with TRBD1. The germline V gene encodes CDR1 SEHNR and CDR2 FQNEAQ (reference sequence). V dropped 2 bases and J dropped 7; count of bases not matched to a gene: 7. The CDR3 has 15 amino acids. CDR3 nucleotide sequence: TGTGCCAGCAGCTTACAGACAGGGAGAGGTGAAAAACTGTTTTTT. It encodes CASSLQTGRGEKLFF.

The chain couples TRBV25-1 to TRBJ1-4, with TRBD1 matching over 8 bases. The J segment lost 7 bases and the V segment lost 2 bases, leaving 6 bases of the junction unmatched. The length of the CDR3 is 15 residues. Germline loops: CDR1 MGHDK, CDR2 SYGVNS. CDR3 sequence: CASSEAGTGGEKLFF. The DNA for the CDR3 is TGTGCCAGCAGTGAAGCTGGGACAGGTGGTGAAAAACTGTTTTTT.

The rearrangement links TRBV7-2 to TRBJ2-2; 13 bases agree with TRBD2. Germline CDR1 and CDR2: SGHTA and FQGNSA. Trimming cost V 5 bases and J 5 bases; bases outside gene matches: 5. The CDR3 is 16 residues long. The CDR3 coding sequence is TGTGCCAGCAGCCCGCCGGGACTAGCGGGAACCGGGGAGCTGTTTTTT. Protein sequence: CASSPPGLAGTGELFF.

The chain carries TRBV2 and TRBJ1-6; D ambiguous. Germline V gene lookup returns CDR1 SNHLY and CDR2 FYNNEI. This CDR3 comprises 13 residues. Trimming removed 8 bases at V and 3 bases at J, with 8 bases between. The CDR3 is CASSANYNSPLHF. The CDR3 DNA follows: TGTGCCAGCTCCGCGAACTATAATTCACCCCTCCACTTT.

The chain employs TRBV7-9 and TRBJ2-1; TRBD2 matches at 11 bases. Germline CDR1 reads SEHNR; CDR2 reads FQNEAQ (reference sequence). There are 17 residues in the CDR3. The J segment lost 1 base and the V segment lost 5 bases, leaving 7 bases of the junction unmatched. The CDR3 sequence is CASSPYIAGGSYNEQFF. The CDR3 DNA is TGTGCCAGCAGCCCGTACATAGCGGGAGGGTCCTACAATGAGCAGTTCTTC.

The chain uses TRBV11-2 and TRBJ1-6, with D maybe TRBD1 (5 bases). The CDR3 length is 17 residues. The V gene's germline CDR1 is SGHAT and CDR2 FQNNGV. Trimming cost V 6 bases and J 10 bases, with 25 bases left between them. DNA for the CDR3: TGTGCCAGCAGTTATGCGGGGCGGGGTGGGGCGTACTCACCCCTCCACTTT. Residues: CASSYAGRGGAYSPLHF.

The chain uses TRBV28 and TRBJ2-5, with 7 positions matching TRBD1. This CDR3 contains 15 residues. The junction had 13 bases not matched to a gene; V was cut back by 3 bases and J by 9 bases. Germline V gives CDR1 MDHEN, CDR2 SYDVKM. CDR3 sequence: CASSFMGQSGRAQYF. The CDR3 coding sequence is TGTGCCAGCAGTTTTATGGGACAGTCGGGAAGGGCCCAGTACTTC.

This sequence joins TRBV19 and TRBJ2-5; 7 nucleotides agree with TRBD2. Losses at the gene ends were 4 bases for V and 4 bases for J; bases not matched to a gene: 9. Germline V gene data show CDR1 as LNHDA and CDR2 as SQIVND (reference sequence). The CDR3 totals 15 residues. The CDR3 sequence: CASSKALGGTETQYF. CDR3 in DNA: TGTGCCAGTAGTAAAGCCCTGGGGGGGACAGAGACCCAGTACTTC.

V usage is TRBV7-8 and J usage is TRBJ2-7, with TRBD2 as a possible D gene (6 bases). The CDR3 totals 13 residues. CDR1 SGHVS and CDR2 FQNEAQ come from the germline V gene. With 1 base removed from V and 6 bases from J, the gap between germline ends came to 10 bases. CDR3 nucleotide sequence: TGTGCCAGCAGCTTAGACGGAGGGCTCGAGCAGTACTTC. Protein: CASSLDGGLEQYF.

The CDR3 coding sequence is TGTGCCAGCAGCCAAGATAAGCGAGACACAGATACGCAGTATTTT. Amino acid sequence: CASSQDKRDTDTQYF. The chain employs TRBV4-2 and TRBJ2-3; D is unclear. The ends were cut back, 0 bases at V and 2 bases at J, with 9 bases in the middle. CDR1 and CDR2 (germline): LGHNA, YNFKEQ. The CDR3 is 15 residues long.

This rearrangement joins TRBV2 to TRBJ1-2; no reliable D call. V gave up 3 bases and J gave up 8 bases, with 10 bases separating them. Germline-derived CDR1 and CDR2 are SNHLY and FYNNEI. This CDR3 has 12 amino acids. In DNA, the CDR3 is TGTGCCAGCAGTGATGAATCCGCGGGCTACACCTTC. Its protein is CASSDESAGYTF.

The V call is TRBV7-2, the J call TRBJ1-1; D possibly corresponds to TRBD1 (6 bases). Trimming took 6 bases from V and 4 from J, leaving 15 bases between them. Germline V gives CDR1 SGHTA, CDR2 FQGNSA. The CDR3 extends over 14 amino acids. The CDR3 here is CASRRQVLGTEAFF. For the CDR3, the DNA is TGTGCCAGCAGGAGACAGGTTTTAGGCACTGAAGCTTTCTTT.

The chain links TRBV5-1 to TRBJ2-7, with 8 positions matching TRBD1. Germline V gene lookup returns CDR1 SGHRS and CDR2 YFSETQ. The CDR3 loop spans 14 amino acids. Trimming took 3 bases from V and 7 from J; bases not matched to a gene: 9. The CDR3 DNA is TGCGCCAGCAGCTGGGCGACAGGGGTGGGGGAGCAGTACTTC. This encodes CASSWATGVGEQYF. The variable domain in full, completed from reference TRBV5-1 and TRBJ2-7, reads KAGVTQTPRYLIKTRGQQVTLSCSPISGHRSVSWYQQTPGQGLQFLFEYFSETQRNKGNFPGRFSGRQFSNSRSEMNVSTLELGDSALYLCASSWATGVGEQYFGPGTRLTVT.

The V and J genes are TRBV4-1 and TRBJ1-5, with D possibly TRBD1 on 6 matching bases. The ends were cut back, 2 bases at V and 2 bases at J, with 16 bases in the middle. The CDR3 length is 17 residues. In germline, CDR1 is MGHRA, CDR2 YSYEKL. This CDR3 reads CASSQIRGLEGNQPQHF. The CDR3 DNA reads as TGCGCCAGCAGCCAAATCAGGGGACTAGAAGGCAATCAGCCCCAGCATTTT.

This clone occurred once. This sequence joins TRBV5-1 and TRBJ2-1; a weak D match, TRBD1 (6 bases). This CDR3 is built from 17 residues. CDR1 and CDR2 (germline): SGHRS, YFSETQ. The V and J ends lost 0 bases and 7 bases respectively, with 20 bases between them. CDR3 sequence (DNA): TGCGCCAGCAGCTTGGGGGACAAGGGGCGAGTTTCGAATGAGCAGTTCTTC. It yields the protein CASSLGDKGRVSNEQFF. The whole variable domain, remainder taken from reference TRBV5-1 and TRBJ2-1, is KAGVTQTPRYLIKTRGQQVTLSCSPISGHRSVSWYQQTPGQGLQFLFEYFSETQRNKGNFPGRFSGRQFSNSRSEMNVSTLELGDSALYLCASSLGDKGRVSNEQFFGPGTRLTVL.

The chain carries TRBV10-2 and TRBJ2-1; TRBD2 agrees at 10 bases. The J segment lost 1 base and the V segment lost 5 bases, leaving 14 bases of the junction unmatched. The CDR3 sequence is 19 residues long. CDR1 and CDR2 from the germline V gene are WSHSY and SAAADI. The CDR3 here is CASSPSGTSVTSSYNEQFF. The CDR3 DNA follows: TGCGCCAGCAGTCCATCCGGGACTAGCGTGACATCATCCTACAATGAGCAGTTCTTC.

The V gene is TRBV6-1, the J gene TRBJ1-3; D unclear. The CDR3 has 14 amino acids. Per the germline V gene, CDR1 is MNHNS and CDR2 is SASEGT. V was pared by 2 bases and J by 0 bases, with 5 bases between. The CDR3 DNA is TGTGCCAGCAGTGAACGGGGCTCTGGAAACACCATATATTTT. It codes for CASSERGSGNTIYF.

The rearrangement joins TRBV19 to TRBJ1-5; D remains ambiguous. This CDR3 spans 15 amino acids. Germline V gene lookup returns CDR1 LNHDA and CDR2 SQIVND (reference sequence). V gave up 4 bases and J gave up 4 bases, with 14 bases separating them. CDR3 loop: CASSTPRGGNQPQHF. CDR3 nucleotide sequence: TGTGCCAGTAGTACCCCTCGGGGAGGAAATCAGCCCCAGCATTTT.